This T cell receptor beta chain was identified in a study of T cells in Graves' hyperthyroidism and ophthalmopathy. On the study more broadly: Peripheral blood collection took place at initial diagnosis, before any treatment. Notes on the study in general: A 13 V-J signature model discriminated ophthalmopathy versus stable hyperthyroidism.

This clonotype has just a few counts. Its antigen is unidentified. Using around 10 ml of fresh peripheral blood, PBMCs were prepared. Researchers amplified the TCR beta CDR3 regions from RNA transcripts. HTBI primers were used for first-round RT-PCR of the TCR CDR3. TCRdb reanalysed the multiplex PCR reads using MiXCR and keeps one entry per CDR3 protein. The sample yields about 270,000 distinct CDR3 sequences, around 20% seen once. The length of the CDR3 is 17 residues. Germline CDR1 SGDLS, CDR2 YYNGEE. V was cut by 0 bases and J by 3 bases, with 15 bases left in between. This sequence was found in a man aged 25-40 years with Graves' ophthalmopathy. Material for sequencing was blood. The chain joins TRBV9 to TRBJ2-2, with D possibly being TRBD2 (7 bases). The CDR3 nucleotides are TGTGCCAGCAGCGTAGCTACGGGGGGCGCGGACACCGGGGAGCTGTTTTTT. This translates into CASSVATGGADTGELFF.